The 26 T cell receptor beta chains presented below share a single source sample, sequenced in a study of blood T cell repertoires in COVID-19. Assay used: immunoSEQ multiplex PCR; TCRdb lists only in-frame clones, some missing. The profile shows about 98,000 clones, more than 75% of them singletons. The sequenced sample was peripheral blood. All receptors come from a man in his fifties with acute or convalescent COVID-19.

The chain employs TRBV4-1 and TRBJ2-2; D unclear. The V end lost 1 base, the J end lost 2 bases, and 11 bases lay between the germline ends. CDR1 MGHRA and CDR2 YSYEKL come from the germline V gene. The CDR3 has 16 residues. Here the CDR3 reads CASSQVPGSNTGELFF. Here the CDR3 DNA reads TGCGCCAGCAGCCAAGTCCCAGGATCAAACACCGGGGAGCTGTTTTTT.

The chain recombines TRBV6-5 with TRBJ1-1; D may be TRBD1 (6 bases). Germline V gene data show CDR1 as MNHEY and CDR2 as SVGAGI. CDR3 length equals 14 residues. Trimming took off 2 bases at V and 6 bases at J, with 13 bases between the two ends. In DNA, the CDR3 is TGTGCCAGCAGTTACCAGACGGGGGGGCCTGAAGCTTTCTTT. It specifies CASSYQTGGPEAFF.

The chain couples TRBV23-1 to TRBJ2-7; 9 bases line up with TRBD1. TRBV23-1 is reported as an ORF; its role is uncertain. V was clipped by 4 bases and J by 3 bases; unmatched bases: 13. The CDR3 extends over 17 amino acids. For the CDR3, the DNA is TGCGCCAGCAGTCCCCTTGATTCTCGGGACAGGGTCTACGAGCAGTACTTC. It encodes CASSPLDSRDRVYEQYF.

The genes are TRBV19 and TRBJ1-4, with D possibly being TRBD1 (6 bases). V shed 3 bases and J shed 7 bases, with 12 bases lying between them. The CDR3 spans 14 residues. CDR1 LNHDA and CDR2 SQIVND come from the germline V gene (reference sequence). Here the CDR3 reads CASSMGGLGEKLFF. In DNA, the CDR3 is TGTGCCAGTAGTATGGGGGGGCTTGGTGAAAAACTGTTTTTT.

The chain carries TRBV11-3 and TRBJ2-2; D is possibly TRBD2 (6 bases). CDR3 size: 16 residues. Germline-derived CDR1 and CDR2 are SGHNT and YENEEA. V was cut by 4 bases and J by 7 bases, with 19 bases left in between. The chain's CDR3 is CASSSEGAGLGGELFF. The CDR3 DNA is TGTGCCAGCAGCTCTGAAGGGGCGGGACTGGGCGGGGAGCTGTTTTTT.

This clone was seen more than once but under ten times. This chain connects TRBV6-5 to TRBJ2-7; 7 bases line up with TRBD2. The CDR3 runs 13 residues. The V gene end was trimmed by 10 bases and the J gene end by 7 bases; junction bases not matched to a gene: 13. Germline CDR1 reads MNHEY; CDR2 reads SVGAGI. CDR3 sequence: CATRDRAGKEQYF. In nucleotides, the CDR3 is TGTGCCACCAGGGACCGAGCGGGGAAAGAGCAGTACTTC.

In its sample, this clone was seen once. CDR3 in DNA: TGTGCCAGCTCACCTTTAGCGGGCCTTAGCACAGATACGCAGTATTTT. It yields the protein CASSPLAGLSTDTQYF. The chain links TRBV18 to TRBJ2-3, with 7 bases that match TRBD2. The CDR3 contains 16 residues. The germline CDR1 and CDR2 sequences are KGHSH and LQKENI. After removal of 3 bases from V and 0 bases from J, the junction contained 6 bases not matched to a gene.

The chain employs TRBV7-9 and TRBJ2-3, with 15 nucleotides matching TRBD2. Germline V gene lookup returns CDR1 SEHNR and CDR2 FQNEAQ (reference sequence). The junction had 7 bases not matched to a gene; V was cut back by 2 bases and J by 1 base. CDR3 length equals 19 residues. Written as DNA, the CDR3 is TGTGCCAGCAGCTTACAGGGACTAGCGGGAGGCGACGGCACAGATACGCAGTATTTT. Translating it yields CASSLQGLAGGDGTDTQYF.

V gene TRBV5-5 combines with J gene TRBJ2-5; TRBD2 matches 12 bases. Germline V lookup: CDR1 SGHKS, CDR2 YYEKEE (reference sequence). J lost 5 bases, V lost 7 bases, and 15 bases had no gene match. The length of the CDR3 is 17 residues. The CDR3 sequence is CASSILFSSGREETQYF. The CDR3 DNA reads TGTGCCAGCTCTATACTATTCTCTAGCGGGAGGGAGGAGACCCAGTACTTC.

The chain couples TRBV24-1 to TRBJ2-3; TRBD1 might be the D (6 bases). This CDR3 has 14 residues. The V gene lost 4 bases and the J gene lost 6 bases, with 13 bases spanning the gap. In germline, CDR1 is KGHDR, CDR2 SFDVKD. The DNA for the CDR3 is TGTGCCACCAGTGACTCTACCGACAGGGATACGCAGTATTTT. Translated: CATSDSTDRDTQYF.

In this sample, this clone turned up once. The rearrangement joins TRBV5-1 to TRBJ2-7; 7 bases fit TRBD1. V dropped 0 bases and J dropped 3; count of bases not matched to a gene: 9. The V gene's germline CDR1 is SGHRS and CDR2 YFSETQ. The CDR3 covers 16 residues. In DNA, the CDR3 is TGCGCCAGCAGCTTGGTCCCCCAGGGGGATAACTACGAGCAGTACTTC. It translates to CASSLVPQGDNYEQYF.

The genes are TRBV10-1 and TRBJ1-1; D is unresolved. Deletions cut 0 bases from V and 5 bases from J, with 16 bases between. This CDR3 has 16 amino acids. Per the germline V gene, CDR1 is WNHNN and CDR2 is SYGVQD (reference sequence). The CDR3 DNA reads as TGCGCCAGCAGTGAGTCTCGTGGCGGAGGGAGGACTGAAGCTTTCTTT. Encoded protein: CASSESRGGGRTEAFF.

The V gene is TRBV19, the J gene TRBJ2-7; 7 nucleotides line up with TRBD1. The CDR3 is 15 residues long. The germline gives CDR1 LNHDA, CDR2 SQIVND (reference sequence). V shed 5 bases, J shed 2 bases, and the junction held 9 bases outside the gene matches. The CDR3 coding sequence is TGTGCCAGTAGTCCCCGGGACAGTAGAGCCTACGAGCAGTACTTC. It encodes CASSPRDSRAYEQYF.

The V call is TRBV29-1, the J call TRBJ2-7; 9 nucleotides agree with TRBD2. Germline V gene sequence: CDR1 SQVTM, CDR2 ANQGSEA. Trimming took 4 bases from V and 6 from J; bases not matched to a gene: 7. This CDR3 comprises 13 residues. CDR3 DNA sequence: TGCAGCGTTGCAAGTAGCGGGAGCCGCGAGCAGTACTTC. Translated, it gives CSVASSGSREQYF.

This chain joins TRBV5-1 and TRBJ1-5; D gene uncertain. The CDR3 is 13 residues long. Germline V gene data show CDR1 as SGHRS and CDR2 as YFSETQ. Deletions cut 7 bases from V and 2 bases from J, with 10 bases between. CDR3 sequence: CASSYEGNQPQHF. The CDR3 nucleotides read TGCGCCAGCTCCTACGAGGGCAATCAGCCCCAGCATTTT.

As to this clone: Other DNA sequences in this sample translate to the same CDR3. Here the CDR3 reads CAISESGTSSYEQYF. As DNA, the CDR3 is TGTGCCATCAGTGAGTCGGGGACTAGCTCCTACGAGCAGTACTTC. The chain employs TRBV10-3 and TRBJ2-7; 8 nucleotides align to TRBD2. In germline, CDR1 is ENHRY, CDR2 SYGVKD. The CDR3 runs to 15 residues. J gave up 0 bases and V 0 bases, and 1 base lay outside the gene matches.

This clone was seen repeatedly, ten times or more. CDR3 sequence (DNA): TGTGCCAGCAGTTTTGACCGGGACTGGCCCTCCTACGAGCAGTACTTC. It yields the protein CASSFDRDWPSYEQYF. The chain joins TRBV6-6 to TRBJ2-7, with D tentatively TRBD2 (6 bases). This CDR3 has 16 amino acids. V gave up 4 bases and J gave up 0 bases, with 16 bases separating them. The germline V gene encodes CDR1 MNHNY and CDR2 SVGAGI (reference sequence).

This clone came up once. This chain uses TRBV4-1 with TRBJ1-2; 9 bases are shared with TRBD1. V lost 5 bases and J lost 5; bases outside the gene matches: 9. This CDR3 region has 15 residues. Germline values: CDR1 MGHRA, CDR2 YSYEKL. The CDR3, as DNA: TGCGCCAGCAGCGAACGACAGGGGGTCGGATATGGCTACACCTTC. Translated: CASSERQGVGYGYTF.

The chain uses TRBV7-2 and TRBJ2-7; D might be TRBD1 (6 bases). Germline CDR1 and CDR2: SGHTA and FQGNSA. CDR3 length: 14 amino acids. Trimming stripped 2 bases from V and 7 bases from J, with 15 bases between. CDR3 in amino acids: CASSLFRGSGEQYF. As DNA, the CDR3 is TGTGCCAGCAGCTTATTCAGGGGATCAGGAGAGCAGTACTTC.

The chain links TRBV27 to TRBJ1-1; 10 bases align to TRBD1. This CDR3 is 14 amino acids long. Germline V CDR1 and CDR2: MNHEY, SMNVEV (reference sequence). The ends lost 5 bases at V and 4 bases at J; junction bases unmatched: 4. In DNA form, the CDR3 reads TGTGCCAGCAGTCCCCGGACAGGGGGCACTGAAGCTTTCTTT. Translation gives CASSPRTGGTEAFF.

The rearrangement uses TRBV11-2 and TRBJ2-1; D not certain. V lost 0 bases and J lost 8, with 8 bases in between. Germline values: CDR1 SGHAT, CDR2 FQNNGV. The CDR3 has 13 residues. For the CDR3, the DNA is TGTGCCAGCAGCTTAGATCTGAGCGATGAGCAGTTCTTC. This gives the protein CASSLDLSDEQFF.

The chain carries TRBV27 and TRBJ1-2; D unresolved. V lost 6 bases to trimming and J lost 5 bases, with 10 bases between them. The CDR3 length is 12 residues. Germline V gene sequence: CDR1 MNHEY, CDR2 SMNVEV (reference sequence). This CDR3 is CASRARSYGYTF. The DNA of the CDR3 is TGTGCCAGCAGGGCCCGGAGTTATGGCTACACCTTC.

The chain is built from TRBV6-2 or TRBV6-3 and TRBJ2-7; TRBD2 might be the D (5 bases). The CDR3 is 15 residues long. Between the trimmed V and J ends, which lost 6 bases and 4 bases, there was a span of 19 bases. Germline CDR1 is MNHEY and CDR2 is SVGEGT. CDR3 loop: CASSSLRGFSYEQYF. The DNA for the CDR3 is TGTGCCAGCAGCTCACTGCGAGGGTTTTCATACGAGCAGTACTTC.

The rearrangement links TRBV28 to TRBJ2-7, with D hard to call. The length of the CDR3 is 11 residues. The V gene lost 5 bases and the J gene lost 3 bases, with 5 bases spanning the gap. From germline, CDR1 is MDHEN and CDR2 SYDVKM. CDR3 loop: CASSPNYEQYF. The CDR3 DNA reads as TGTGCCAGCAGTCCAAACTACGAGCAGTACTTC.

The chain joins TRBV12-3 or TRBV12-4 to TRBJ1-2; D possibly corresponds to TRBD1 (6 bases). Trimming removed 3 bases from V and 7 bases from J, with 9 bases in between. This CDR3 is 12 amino acids long. The CDR3 DNA sequence: TGTGCCAGCAGTTTGGCAGGGGTTGGCTACACCTTC. Translating it yields CASSLAGVGYTF.

The genes are TRBV7-9 and TRBJ1-1, with 10 bases matching TRBD1. The CDR3 extends over 16 amino acids. Germline V gives CDR1 SEHNR, CDR2 FQNEAQ (reference sequence). Unmatched junction bases numbered 8, after V lost 5 bases and J lost 2 bases. The CDR3, as DNA: TGTGCCAGCAGCCCAAGGACAGGGGGAACTAACACTGAAGCTTTCTTT. This codes for CASSPRTGGTNTEAFF. Drawing the rest from reference TRBV7-9 and TRBJ1-1, the complete variable domain is DTGVSQNPRHKITKRGQNVTFRCDPISEHNRLYWYRQTLGQGPEFLTYFQNEAQLEKSRLLSDRFSAERPKGSFSTLEIQRTEQGDSAMYLCASSPRTGGTNTEAFFGQGTRLTVV.